These 23 T cell receptor beta chains were sequenced from one sample in a study of human T cells and chemical hapten exposure. TCRdb fed the RACE reads into MiXCR, producing one record per CDR3 protein. The sample carries approximately 80,000 distinct CDR3 sequences, around a tenth recorded once. Time point specified: patch test 1, 2 weeks after DPC sensitization. Sample treatment: therapeutic diphenylcyclopropenone sensitization with weekly scalp DPC. Sequenced here: whole blood, sampled in connection with sensitization to the hapten diphenylcyclopropenone (DPC). The receptors stem from a woman in her fifties or sixties with alopecia areata. Some clones in this sample may be carry-over from other donors' samples.

This clonotype appeared many times. The gene calls are TRBV5-1 and TRBJ2-7; 12 bases are shared with TRBD1. Germline-derived CDR1 and CDR2 are SGHRS and YFSETQ. This CDR3 is 16 amino acids long. Unmatched junction bases numbered 14, after V lost 4 bases and J lost 9 bases. Written as DNA, the CDR3 is TGCGCCAGCAGCCCAGGAGGGACAGGGGGCCAATCTGGGCAGTACTTC. Its protein product is CASSPGGTGGQSGQYF. Full variable domain (rest looked up from reference TRBV5-1 and TRBJ2-7): KAGVTQTPRYLIKTRGQQVTLSCSPISGHRSVSWYQQTPGQGLQFLFEYFSETQRNKGNFPGRFSGRQFSNSRSEMNVSTLELGDSALYLCASSPGGTGGQSGQYFGPGTRLTVT.

This clonotype has ten or more counts. This chain connects TRBV5-5 to TRBJ2-1; D unresolved. V was shortened by 1 base and J by 9 bases, with 5 bases between the two germline ends. This CDR3 has 11 amino acids. Germline V CDR1 and CDR2: SGHKS, YYEKEE (reference sequence). The CDR3 protein is CASSLLREQFF. CDR3 nucleotide sequence: TGTGCCAGCAGCTTGTTACGTGAGCAGTTCTTC.

The chain couples TRBV11-3 to TRBJ2-3; D call uncertain. The germline V gene encodes CDR1 SGHNT and CDR2 YENEEA. V lost 0 bases to trimming and J lost 2 bases, with 6 bases between them. The CDR3 spans 14 residues. CDR3 in amino acids: CASSLDHITDTQYF. As DNA, the CDR3 is TGTGCCAGCAGCTTAGACCATATCACAGATACGCAGTATTTT.

This clonotype showed up many times. The chain links TRBV18 to TRBJ1-5; D call uncertain. The CDR3 extends over 12 amino acids. The germline gives CDR1 KGHSH, CDR2 LQKENI. Trimming took 5 bases from V and 7 from J, leaving 9 bases between them. The CDR3 bases are TGTGCCAGCTCAGCAGGAGAGCAGCCCCAGCATTTT. Translated: CASSAGEQPQHF.

The CDR3 DNA sequence: TGTGCCAGCACATTCGGTTGGTCACCCCTCCACTTT. Its translation: CASTFGWSPLHF. The gene calls are TRBV2 and TRBJ1-6; D unclear. The CDR3 runs to 12 residues. From germline, CDR1 is SNHLY and CDR2 FYNNEI. The V gene lost 7 bases and the J gene lost 10 bases, with 11 bases spanning the gap.

The chain links TRBV25-1 to TRBJ2-6; 7 bases are shared with TRBD1. J lost 4 bases, V lost 0 bases, and 6 bases had no gene match. Germline V gives CDR1 MGHDK, CDR2 SYGVNS. The CDR3 extends over 17 amino acids. CDR3 in amino acids: CASSEYGQGEGANVLTF. In nucleotides, the CDR3 is TGTGCCAGCAGTGAATATGGGCAGGGGGAAGGGGCCAACGTCCTGACTTTC. The variable domain in full, completed from reference TRBV25-1 and TRBJ2-6, reads EADIYQTPRYLVIGTGKKITLECSQTMGHDKMYWYQQDPGMELHLIHYSYGVNSTEKGDLSSESTVSRIRTEHFPLTLESARPSHTSQYLCASSEYGQGEGANVLTFGAGSRLTVL.

This clonotype came up many times. The rearrangement links TRBV18 to TRBJ2-1; possible D gene TRBD2, 5 bases. The CDR3 spans 14 residues. Per germline, CDR1 KGHSH and CDR2 LQKENI. The V end was cut by 6 bases, the J end by 6 bases, with 15 bases between. The CDR3 DNA follows: TGTGCCAGCTCTTCAAGCAGTGGAGGCAATGAGCAGTTCTTC. Translating it yields CASSSSSGGNEQFF.

This clonotype was counted between two and nine times. The genes are TRBV20-1 and TRBJ2-1; the D gene is possibly TRBD2 (5 bases). The CDR3 sequence is 16 residues long. In germline, CDR1 is DFQATT, CDR2 SNEGSKA (reference sequence). V was cut by 4 bases and J by 0 bases, with 16 bases left in between. CDR3 bases: TGCAGTGCTAAAAGAGGGCGGAGCAGCTCCTACAATGAGCAGTTCTTC. Translation: CSAKRGRSSSYNEQFF.

This clonotype was found a few times. J is TRBJ2-1 and V is TRBV24-1; 13 bases map to TRBD2. CDR1 KGHDR and CDR2 SFDVKD come from the germline V gene. The V segment lost 1 base and the J segment 5 bases; nucleotides outside the gene matches: 4. The CDR3 is 17 amino acids. The CDR3 DNA is TGTGCCACCAGTGATTTTTCCGGGACTAGCGGGAACAATGAGCAGTTCTTC. Translated: CATSDFSGTSGNNEQFF.

Ten or more counts support this clonotype. V gene TRBV6-1 combines with J gene TRBJ1-1, with D hard to call. Trimming removed 4 bases from V and 0 bases from J, with 0 bases in between. This CDR3 has 11 residues. Looked up from germline, CDR1 is MNHNS and CDR2 is SASEGT. In DNA form, the CDR3 reads TGTGCCAGCAGTGTGAACACTGAAGCTTTCTTT. Its protein product is CASSVNTEAFF.

Ten or more counts support this clonotype. This chain links TRBV11-3 with TRBJ2-1, with D maybe TRBD2 (7 bases). CDR1 SGHNT and CDR2 YENEEA come from the germline V gene. The CDR3 covers 16 residues. V lost 0 bases to trimming and J lost 3 bases, with 12 bases between them. CDR3 in DNA: TGTGCCAGCAGCTTAGAACGGGGGGCGAGCTACAATGAGCAGTTCTTC. It translates to CASSLERGASYNEQFF.

There are a few counts of this clonotype. V usage is TRBV7-9 and J usage is TRBJ1-2; TRBD1 might be the D (5 bases). Looked up from germline, CDR1 is SEHNR and CDR2 is FQNEAQ (reference sequence). The CDR3 sequence is 13 residues long. V lost 2 bases, J lost 6 bases, and 10 bases lay in between. The CDR3 DNA reads TGTGCCAGCAGCTTAAGCAGGGCCCATGGCTACACCTTC. Translation gives CASSLSRAHGYTF.

A remark on this clonotype: Compared with germline, one end of the junction differs, possibly owing to a read error. This rearrangement joins TRBV28 to TRBJ2-1; no clear D gene. Germline V gene sequence: CDR1 MDHEN, CDR2 SYDVKM. The CDR3 has 16 amino acids. CDR3 in DNA: TGTGCCAGCAGCAACATAGCTGGGGTTACCTACAATGAGGAGTTCTTC. Protein product: CASSNIAGVTYNEEFF.

The sample holds many counts of this clonotype. The chain links TRBV20-1 to TRBJ1-5; the match to TRBD1 covers 9 bases. The germline gives CDR1 DFQATT, CDR2 SNEGSKA (reference sequence). This CDR3 comprises 13 residues. V lost 5 bases to trimming and J lost 6 bases; unmatched junction nucleotides: 5. CDR3 DNA sequence: TGCAGTGCTGTTACAGGGGGCTCTCAGCCCCAGCATTTT. Translated, it gives CSAVTGGSQPQHF.

This clonotype was seen only a few times. This chain uses TRBV29-1 with TRBJ2-3; D remains unclear. Germline V gene data show CDR1 as SQVTM and CDR2 as ANQGSEA. The CDR3 length is 12 residues. Trimming shortened V by 4 bases and J by 2 bases, and 7 bases separated the two germline ends. CDR3 DNA sequence: TGCAGCGTTGGATCCTACACAGATACGCAGTATTTT. It is translated as CSVGSYTDTQYF.

This clonotype was seen more than once but under ten times. The V call is TRBV12-5, the J call TRBJ2-6; 10 bases agree with TRBD1. Germline CDR1 is LGHNT and CDR2 is FRNRAP. The CDR3 is 20 residues long. The junction had 10 bases not matched to a gene; V was cut back by 2 bases and J by 0 bases. The CDR3 DNA follows: TGTGCTAGTGGTTTGATAGAACCGGGACAGGGGTCCTCTGGGGCCAACGTCCTGACTTTC. This codes for CASGLIEPGQGSSGANVLTF.

This clonotype was counted many times. J is TRBJ2-1 and V is TRBV20-1; no clear D gene. The V gene's germline CDR1 is DFQATT and CDR2 SNEGSKA (reference sequence). The CDR3 length is 11 residues. V shed 8 bases and J shed 2 bases, with 7 bases lying between them. The CDR3 DNA reads as TGCAGTTCTGGGACCTACAATGAGCAGTTCTTC. Protein product: CSSGTYNEQFF.

V is TRBV18 and J is TRBJ2-3; 13 nucleotides match TRBD2. The V gene end was trimmed by 3 bases and the J gene end by 5 bases; junction bases not matched to a gene: 2. The germline V gene has CDR1 KGHSH and CDR2 LQKENI. This CDR3 is built from 15 residues. CDR3 sequence reads: CASSPRTSGRDTQYF. The CDR3 DNA follows: TGTGCCAGCTCACCCCGGACTAGCGGGAGAGATACGCAGTATTTT.

This clonotype appeared many times. The chain carries TRBV5-1 and TRBJ2-3; 7 positions agree with TRBD2. V shed 7 bases and J 6 bases; nucleotides not matched to a gene: 11. The germline CDR1 and CDR2 sequences are SGHRS and YFSETQ. The CDR3 consists of 14 residues. DNA of the CDR3: TGCGCCAGCGCCCGCGGGGGAAGCGGGGATACGCAGTATTTT. Protein sequence: CASARGGSGDTQYF. Supplemented by reference TRBV5-1 and TRBJ2-3, the full variable domain reads KAGVTQTPRYLIKTRGQQVTLSCSPISGHRSVSWYQQTPGQGLQFLFEYFSETQRNKGNFPGRFSGRQFSNSRSEMNVSTLELGDSALYLCASARGGSGDTQYFGPGTRLTVL.

This clonotype has only a few counts. The V call is TRBV14, the J call TRBJ2-7; TRBD1 agrees at 9 bases. The CDR3 extends over 15 amino acids. CDR1 is SGHDN, CDR2 FVKESK, per germline. The junction had 5 bases not matched to a gene; V was cut back by 3 bases and J by 2 bases. The CDR3 DNA reads TGTGCCAGCAGCCACCGGACAGGGGTAACCTACGAGCAGTACTTC. Residues: CASSHRTGVTYEQYF.

The V call is TRBV7-9, the J call TRBJ1-1; weak D call: TRBD1 (5 bases). The V gene lost 4 bases and the J gene lost 0 bases, with 12 bases spanning the gap. CDR3 length: 15 amino acids. From germline, CDR1 is SEHNR and CDR2 FQNEAQ (reference sequence). The CDR3: CASSSQGRLNTEAFF. CDR3 nucleotide sequence: TGTGCCAGCAGCTCCCAGGGCCGCCTGAACACTGAAGCTTTCTTT.

This chain connects TRBV7-2 to TRBJ2-5; tentative D call: TRBD1 (6 bases). The CDR3 is made up of 14 amino acids. CDR1 and CDR2 (germline): SGHTA, FQGNSA. The germline V and J ends were trimmed by 5 bases and 3 bases, with 13 bases remaining between them. CDR3 region: CASSLRTEKETQYF. In DNA form, the CDR3 reads TGTGCCAGCAGCCTCCGGACAGAGAAAGAGACCCAGTACTTC.

This clonotype occurred many times. The V call is TRBV21-1, the J call TRBJ2-7. TRBV21-1 is described as a pseudogene. CDR3 size: 10 residues. This CDR3 is CASRNYEQYF. Written as DNA, the CDR3 is TGTGCCAGCAGGAACTACGAGCAGTACTTC.